Presented here are 21 T cell receptor beta chains from one specimen sequenced in a study of blood T cells in healthy people across ages. Using a J-beta primer mix together with a sample-barcoded 5' primer, a second PCR was run for roughly 6 to 12 cycles. TCRdb redid the calling of the 5' RACE reads with MiXCR, one entry per CDR3 protein. Here the sample spans 710,000 or so distinct CDR3 sequences, about 34% being singletons. Input material: blood. These receptors all stem from a woman aged 80 or over in good health.

This clonotype was seen many times. The CDR3 protein is CASSQAWGSSYEQYF. The DNA of the CDR3 is TGTGCCAGCAGCCAGGCCTGGGGGTCATCCTACGAGCAGTACTTC. This chain joins TRBV3-1 and TRBJ2-7; D assignment may be TRBD1 or TRBD2 (5 bases each). CDR1 is LGHDT, CDR2 YNNKEL, per germline (reference sequence). V lost 3 bases to trimming and J lost 1 base, with 13 bases between them. The length of the CDR3 is 15 residues.

This clonotype was observed at least ten times. This chain connects TRBV11-2 to TRBJ2-3; 14 bases map to TRBD2. The CDR3 has 17 amino acids. Germline lookup yields CDR1 SGHAT and CDR2 FQNNGV. Losses at the gene ends were 1 base for V and 4 bases for J; bases not matched to a gene: 4. The CDR3 DNA is TGTGCCAGCAGCTTAGGGACTAGCGGGGGGTGGGCAGATACGCAGTATTTT. This translates into CASSLGTSGGWADTQYF.

A few counts support this clonotype. A single base separates this from a much larger clone, so it may be a read error. The chain employs TRBV29-1 and TRBJ2-4; TRBD1 matches 7 bases. Gene TRBJ2-7 matches the end of the DNA better, so the J call may be wrong. The CDR3 covers 12 residues. Germline CDR1 SQVTM, CDR2 ANQGSEA. The CDR3 sequence is CSGVPGQSEQYF. CDR3 sequence (DNA): TGCAGCGGTGTACCGGGACAGTCCGAGCAGTACTTC.

This clonotype has a handful of counts. V is TRBV4-3 and J is TRBJ1-6; 8 bases are shared with TRBD1. Trimming cost V 0 bases and J 9 bases; bases outside gene matches: 10. CDR1 and CDR2 from the germline V gene are LGHNA and YSLEER. CDR3 length: 17 residues. CDR3 sequence: CASSQDSAQGASSPLHF. The CDR3 DNA sequence: TGCGCCAGCAGCCAAGATTCAGCGCAGGGGGCTAGTTCACCCCTCCACTTT.

This clonotype was recorded only once. This may stem from a read error, because a much larger clone lies one nucleotide away. The chain has TRBV7-2 and TRBJ1-1, with D unresolved. There are 14 residues in the CDR3. Between the trimmed V and J ends, which lost 3 bases and 0 bases, there was a span of 8 bases. Germline CDR1 SGHTA, CDR2 FQGNSA. CDR3 loop: CASSLRSVNTEAFF. The CDR3 nucleotides read TGTGCCAGCAGCTTGAGGTCAGTGAACACTGAAGCTTTCTTT.

The table lists this clonotype with many counts. This rearrangement joins TRBV5-1 to TRBJ2-5; unclear D gene. Germline V gene data show CDR1 as SGHRS and CDR2 as YFSETQ. V lost 4 bases, J lost 7 bases, and 23 bases lay in between. The CDR3 sequence is 16 residues long. The CDR3 here is CASSPSPAARMGTQYF. The CDR3 DNA reads TGCGCCAGCAGCCCCTCTCCGGCGGCTAGGATGGGGACCCAGTACTTC.

This clonotype occurred a few times. The chain combines TRBV20-1 with TRBJ1-1, with D unresolved. The germline V gene has CDR1 DFQATT and CDR2 SNEGSKA (reference sequence). V was cut by 0 bases and J by 0 bases, with 14 bases left in between. The CDR3 consists of 16 residues. The CDR3 DNA follows: TGCAGTGCTAGAGACCTTACCGGGAGCTTGAACACTGAAGCTTTCTTT. This codes for CSARDLTGSLNTEAFF.

This clonotype was counted many times. The chain combines TRBV7-8 with TRBJ2-3, with 7 bases lining up with TRBD2. V was clipped by 5 bases and J by 2 bases; unmatched bases: 10. Germline CDR1 reads SGHVS; CDR2 reads FQNEAQ. This CDR3 region has 16 residues. Written as DNA, the CDR3 is TGTGCCAGCAGCGCCATGATTGCGGGGGTCACAGATACGCAGTATTTT. It codes for CASSAMIAGVTDTQYF.

This clonotype occurred a few times. A read error may account for a junction end that differs from germline. J is TRBJ2-3 and V is TRBV12-3 or TRBV12-4; D call uncertain. This CDR3 is built from 14 residues. The DNA of the CDR3 is TGTGCCAGCAGTTTAGGAATAACCGCAGATGCGCAGTATTTT. Amino acids: CASSLGITADAQYF.

This clonotype was picked up a small number of times. The V and J genes are TRBV5-1 and TRBJ1-1; D not resolved. The V gene lost 4 bases and the J gene lost 1 base, with 14 bases spanning the gap. The CDR3 has 15 residues. CDR1 is SGHRS, CDR2 YFSETQ, per germline. CDR3 in DNA: TGCGCCAGCAGCAAGGACGGCGGGAGGAACACTGAAGCTTTCTTT. Translated, it gives CASSKDGGRNTEAFF.

This clonotype was recorded at least ten times. The chain recombines TRBV6-1 with TRBJ2-5; 11 nucleotides line up with TRBD2. The CDR3 extends over 16 amino acids. Germline values: CDR1 MNHNS, CDR2 SASEGT. V shed 6 bases, J shed 1 base, and the junction held 7 bases outside the gene matches. CDR3 region: CASRMSGLAVQETQYF. The CDR3 bases are TGTGCCAGCAGGATGTCGGGACTAGCGGTCCAAGAGACCCAGTACTTC.

This clonotype was detected ten times or more. The chain links TRBV6-2 or TRBV6-3 to TRBJ1-5; tentative D call: TRBD1 (5 bases). Deletions cut 5 bases from V and 9 bases from J, with 20 bases between. This CDR3 region has 15 residues. Per the germline V gene, CDR1 is MNHEY and CDR2 is SVGEGT. The CDR3 coding sequence is TGTGCCAGCAGTCCGGTAAGAGACAGTACTACGCCCCAGCATTTT. Its protein is CASSPVRDSTTPQHF.

The chain joins TRBV7-8 to TRBJ2-1; 9 bases are shared with TRBD2. V lost 2 bases, J lost 4 bases, and 3 bases stayed unmatched. The CDR3 covers 15 residues. Germline lookup yields CDR1 SGHVS and CDR2 FQNEAQ. CDR3 nucleotides: TGTGCCAGCAGCTTACTCCTAGCGGGGTACAATGAGCAGTTCTTC. This gives the protein CASSLLLAGYNEQFF.

The J gene is TRBJ2-3, the V gene TRBV12-3 or TRBV12-4; 8 bases agree with TRBD2. Trimming removed 10 bases from V and 2 bases from J; junction bases left unmatched: 8. This CDR3 has 14 residues. The CDR3 DNA sequence: TGTGCCACCAATAGCGGGGTACCCACAGATACGCAGTATTTT. Translation gives CATNSGVPTDTQYF.

This chain connects TRBV9 to TRBJ2-3, with a weak D call TRBD2 (5 bases). This CDR3 has 15 amino acids. Germline loops: CDR1 SGDLS, CDR2 YYNGEE. Trimming took 1 base from V and 2 from J, leaving 11 bases between them. The CDR3 protein is CASSVIPGFTDTQYF. The CDR3 DNA follows: TGTGCCAGCAGCGTAATTCCGGGATTCACAGATACGCAGTATTTT.

This clonotype was observed many times. The chain carries TRBV11-2 and TRBJ1-1, with TRBD1 matching 8 bases. Germline CDR1 and CDR2: SGHAT and FQNNGV. J lost 5 bases, V lost 4 bases, and 3 bases had no gene match. The CDR3 is 13 residues long. The CDR3 nucleotides are TGTGCCAGCAGCTCCGACAGGGGAACTGAAGCTTTCTTT. The encoded protein is CASSSDRGTEAFF.

The chain combines TRBV6-5 with TRBJ2-7; TRBD1 matches 7 bases. Trimming cost V 2 bases and J 6 bases; bases outside gene matches: 10. Per germline, CDR1 MNHEY and CDR2 SVGAGI. The CDR3 length is 15 residues. Written as DNA, the CDR3 is TGTGCCAGCAGTTACGGGAGACAGGGTTCGGGCGAGCAGTACTTC. This gives the protein CASSYGRQGSGEQYF.

This clonotype was seen more than once but under ten times. A much bigger clone sits one base away, suggesting this may be a read error. The chain joins TRBV10-3 to TRBJ2-3, with D possibly TRBD2 on 6 matching bases. The germline V gene has CDR1 ENHRY and CDR2 SYGVKD. This CDR3 has 15 amino acids. Trimming removed 6 bases at V and 0 bases at J, with 13 bases between. The CDR3 spells CAIRTGLPSTDTQYF. CDR3 sequence (DNA): TGTGCCATCAGAACGGGACTTCCAAGCACAGATACGCAGTATTTT.

This chain joins TRBV25-1 and TRBJ1-5; the D is unclear. CDR3 length equals 14 residues. Germline V gene lookup returns CDR1 MGHDK and CDR2 SYGVNS. V was pared by 2 bases and J by 2 bases, with 7 bases between. The CDR3 DNA reads TGTGCCAGCAGTGAACACGGACGCAATCAGCCCCAGCATTTT. Protein sequence: CASSEHGRNQPQHF.

Ten or more counts support this clonotype. J is TRBJ2-7 and V is TRBV12-3 or TRBV12-4, with D tentatively TRBD2 (5 bases). Trimming left V 6 bases short and J 4 bases short, with 16 bases between. This CDR3 contains 14 residues. The CDR3 reads CASSGRGSSYEQYF. In DNA, the CDR3 is TGTGCCAGCAGCGGACGGGGATCCTCTTACGAGCAGTACTTC.

This clonotype has just a few counts. The chain carries TRBV9 and TRBJ2-2, with D uncertain. V gave up 0 bases and J gave up 0 bases, with 9 bases separating them. The V gene's germline CDR1 is SGDLS and CDR2 YYNGEE. The CDR3 is 16 residues long. CDR3 region: CASSVGVGTNTGELFF. In nucleotides, the CDR3 is TGTGCCAGCAGCGTAGGGGTAGGGACGAACACCGGGGAGCTGTTTTTT.